The clone carrying this T cell receptor (beta chain) showed up many times. Its antigen is not known. CDR1 and CDR2 (germline): DFQATT, SNEGSKA (reference sequence). V lost 3 bases, J lost 3 bases, and 5 bases lay in between. The length of the CDR3 is 11 residues. These data belong to a study of post-analysis software for immune sequencing data. Study results and caveats: Roughly five TRBV segments appeared more often in patients than in controls, and TRBV5-6, TRBV5-1 and TRBV20-1 were among these.

Unique molecular identifiers tagged the TCR beta cDNA libraries. TCRdb ran MiXCR on the PCR reads and lists one entry per CDR3 protein. There are more than 450,000 distinct CDR3 sequences in the sample; approximately 31% occur only once, and approximately 6% lies in the top ten. Sequencing was carried out using blood. V is TRBV20-1 and J is TRBJ2-5; D may be TRBD1 (5 bases). The sequence was collected from a girl aged 2-17 years with multiple sclerosis. CDR3 region: CSASREETQYF. In nucleotides, the CDR3 is TGCAGTGCTAGCAGGGAAGAGACCCAGTACTTC.